This TCR beta chain was retrieved from a study of cytomegalovirus exposure and HLA in healthy donors (dated by TCRdb to the late 2010s). For context, the study as a whole: According to an earlier analysis of 550 to 750 of the donors, 150 million to 200 million T cells yielded some 120 million unique TCR beta sequences and approximately 280 Gb of sequence data. A later analysis re-analyzed previously published TCR beta repertoires from roughly 600 donors and added high-resolution HLA genotyping to study TCR occurrence patterns. Typing coverage varied by locus: roughly 620-630 donors for A, B, C, DRB1 and DQB1; 522 for DQA1; some 610 for DPA1; approximately 470 for DPB1. Class I and class II HLA loci were covered by the typing at four-digit resolution. A separate validation cohort of more than 100 different subjects was used in addition to the roughly 700-subject first cohort. A later genetic analysis took genome-wide SNP genotypes for about 55% of the 666 donors and used that subset as a discovery cohort. The study aimed to test whether signatures of past pathogen exposure could be identified by cataloging public T cell receptors. Roughly 300 gigabases of sequencing data and some 85 million unique TCR sequences were included in an early release covering about 600 HLA-typed donors. Of the roughly 410 genotyped donors, roughly 76% were placed in the genetic ancestry cluster associated with self-reported Caucasian donors. An earlier analysis of 500 to 650 of the donors applied high-throughput TCR beta sequencing to assess whether each TCR beta V gene segment acted as functional or pseudogenic. The study combined high-throughput TCR immunosequencing, statistical association of individual TCRs with disease status, and machine learning to predict cytomegalovirus infection status. Alongside the repertoire data, information on donor age, sex, ethnicity and CMV serostatus was compiled. Every discovery cohort repertoire had been produced on one sequencing platform. Among over 350 genotyped donors of the cohort, an average of around 240,000 unique TCR beta nucleotide sequences were sequenced per donor, roughly 20% of them non-productive. Rather than drawing on any new phenotypic data, the later analysis identified candidate immune exposures from TCR beta sequences and the way those sequences occurred across donors. The T cell repertoires of under 750 subjects were profiled by immunosequencing and related to cytomegalovirus serostatus. Because of strong linkage in the cohort, roughly 5 DR-DQ haplotypes were treated as single units for association and clustering. Paper-wide results and their limitations: In vitro tests confirmed that a few of the cytomegalovirus-associated TCR beta chains recognize cytomegalovirus antigens. A further reported finding was that TCR beta sequences accurately predicted the HLA-A and HLA-B alleles for most subjects in the first cohort. CMV serostatus was the only immune exposure information available for the cohort. In an earlier analysis of under 600 of the donors, most TCR beta V segments were observed in productive rearrangements about 87% or about 30% of the time, broadly matching IMGT annotations. The study listed over 150 TCR beta chains as associated with cytomegalovirus. A later genetic analysis reported fewer N-insertions in productive TCRs among donors in an Asian-associated ancestry cluster than the approximately 700-donor mean. Because the 87-base-pair reads could not distinguish some IMGT-functional V segments, including TRBV6-2 and TRBV6-3, those segments were excluded. Cytomegalovirus status was reported to be diagnosed by the classifier with high specificity and sensitivity in both the original and validation cohorts. A later genetic analysis associated a missense DCLRE1C variant with V-gene and J-gene trimming of TCR beta chains, and an independent cohort replicated the association. Across donors, most TCR sequences were observed very rarely, whereas some public TCRs were present in many individuals. In a later analysis, most CMV-associated TCR beta chains were found to appear HLA-restricted, with HLA associations seemingly driven largely by CMV exposure. In a later analysis, TCR association rates were found to vary across HLA loci, with the most associated TCRs seen for DRB1 alleles and the fewest for HLA-C alleles. Because HLA typing was missing for some donors at each locus, association tests included only the typed subset. Only TCR beta chains were sequenced in this cohort, and the absence of alpha or paired-chain data limited detectable features. Strong co-occurrence of HLA alleles, especially DR and DQ, made assigning TCR associations to individual alleles difficult. It was suggested by the authors that the approach could potentially be generalized to other disease states and immunological phenotypes. In a later analysis, several top co-occurrence clusters were reported to appear linked to parvovirus B19, influenza, CMV and Epstein-Barr virus. A cluster of highly shared sequence variants was judged likely to represent a technical artifact of the sequencing pipeline. Correlated functional status among segregating V segments might reflect linkage disequilibrium, but an unknown experimental factor could not be ruled out. Roughly uniform sequencing depth across donors was assumed in presence/absence analyses, although this assumption may not hold. A later analysis associated 16,951 TCR beta sequences with specific HLA alleles at a false discovery rate of 0.05. Because counts were too low, about 18 rarely observed V segments, including chromosome 9 orphons, were excluded from the earlier analysis of about 500 of the donors. In a later analysis, HLA-associated TCR beta chains showed more clonal expansion and lower generation probabilities than non-associated chains that were equally common.

To prepare the library, the immunoSEQ multiplex PCR assay was applied. For the multiplex PCR, a mixture combining 60 forward primers for TCR Vbeta segments and 13 reverse primers for TCR Jbeta segments was used. The CDR3 region of rearranged TCR beta genes was amplified from genomic DNA by a multiplex PCR assay. The amplified TCR beta libraries were sequenced on the Illumina HiSeq System as 87-base-pair reads. The authors' pipeline ran thus. A later analysis tallied 75 million to 85 million unique TCR beta chains across the approximately 670 repertoires, and some 10 million of those chains were shared by two or more donors. A nearest-neighbor algorithm error-corrected the raw reads and collapsed the reads into unique sequences, merging closely related sequences to remove PCR and sequencing errors. V, D and J gene segments were assigned by aligning CDR3 sequences to IMGT reference sequences. Each retained sequence needed at least a six-nucleotide match to both a V gene segment and a J gene segment. Rearrangements were called productive when the CDR3 lacked stop codons and stayed in frame with V and J; all others were non-productive. CDR3 was defined by IMGT convention, running from the second conserved V-encoded cysteine to the conserved J-encoded phenylalanine. The earlier analysis of some 550 of the donors excluded any sequence lacking an unambiguous match to a single V gene segment. An earlier analysis of approximately 590 of the donors called V segments functional above 56.7% productive rearrangements and segregating when the between-donor standard deviation exceeded 5%. A statistical classification framework was built for diagnosing cytomegalovirus status from the catalog of TCR beta chain sequences. V and J gene assignment, in a later analysis, came from comparing TCR nucleotide sequences with IMGT/GENE-DB human TR gene sequences. In a later analysis, CDR3 sequences and most-parsimonious VDJ recombination scenarios were assigned using the TCRdist pipeline. In a later analysis, each TCR beta chain was defined by its CDR3 amino acid sequence together with its V-gene family, and reads without a unique V-gene family were excluded. A later analysis removed 592 highly shared, low-generation-probability nucleotide sequences to deal with suspected cross-contamination and a sequencing artifact. For each public chain, a later analysis derived a clonal expansion index from normalized ranks of inferred template counts within each repertoire. A later analysis computed generation probabilities with a VDJ recombination model fitted to out-of-frame rearrangements, and checked the results against IGoR. In a later analysis, TCR-TCR, TCR-HLA and TCR-CMV co-occurrence was scored with hypergeometric tests, and a repertoire-size bias correction was applied to TCR pairs. False discovery rates were estimated in a later analysis by permuting HLA or CMV assignments 20 times. In a later analysis, co-occurring TCRs were grouped using DBSCAN, with TCRdist sequence similarity added in when clustering inside HLA-allele-positive subsets. For co-occurrence clustering, repertoires with fewer than 30,000 or more than 120,000 public chains were excluded, along with roughly 5 repertoires with anomalous nucleotide sharing. The source is immuneACCESS, and TCRdb retained only in-frame sequences with V and J called. Part of the clones is not carried over; for the studies checked, unresolved V genes explain less than half of this, and the remainder is unexplained. The V and J calls and the clone size are those of that table, but D and trimming were determined from the DNA. The sample's clone listing holds under 65,000 clones. The ten largest make up approximately 7% of the sample.

About this clone itself: There is no known antigen for this receptor.

Ends trimmed: V by 2 bases, J by 7 bases; bases unmatched to a gene: 6. The germline V gene (reference sequence) specifies SGHNT as CDR1 and YYREEE as CDR2. Measured from the cysteine to the phenylalanine, the CDR3 is 14 residues long. Only the CDR3 portion is preserved as DNA: 42 bases, with reading frame beginning at the first base. In total, fewer than 750 healthy bone marrow donors made up the cohort. At the time of sampling, all cohort members were nominally healthy, though unrecorded immune exposures were likely present. The donor was CMV seronegative and was included in the group of a few hundred seronegative cohort members. Each donor provided a peripheral blood sample, and peripheral blood mononuclear cells were used for TCR beta sequencing. Genomic DNA extraction from the blood cell samples was performed with the Qiagen DNeasy Blood Extraction Kit.

The sequencing sample was made of PBMCs. The sequence was obtained from a woman in her thirties or forties in good health and CMV-seronegative. The rearrangement combines TRBV5-4 with TRBJ2-1, with 7 bases aligning to TRBD2. The DNA sequence is as follows: TGTGCCAGCAGCTTAGGGCTAGCGGTGAATGAGCAGTTCTTC. This yields the protein CASSLGLAVNEQFF.